This section outlines one TCR beta chain sequence together with its context. Its cognate antigen is unknown. These data are taken from a study of a mutant IDH1 vaccine in newly diagnosed glioma. Background on the study: Radiotherapy, temozolomide, or both had been given previously, and both were given to most. Visit V12 was scheduled at week 35 and visit V13 at week 47.

The data were produced by immunoSEQ multiplex PCR, yet TCRdb's version contains in-frame clones alone and is incomplete. Here the sample spans approximately 12,000 clones, about 81% being singletons. Documented time point: week 47, end of study. Alongside topical imiquimod, each dose of vaccine comprised 300 ug of mutant IDH1 20-mer peptide. Those who donated had recent WHO grade 3 or 4 IDH1-mutant, ATRX-lost astrocytomas. V was pared by 0 bases and J by 7 bases, with 14 bases between. Germline-derived CDR1 and CDR2 are SGHRS and YFSETQ. The CDR3 totals 14 residues. The receptor comes from a man aged 25-45 years with glioma. The sample was PBMCs, taken from a glioma patient whose treatment included an IDH1 peptide vaccine. The rearrangement links TRBV5-1 to TRBJ2-7, with a weak D call TRBD1 (5 bases). CDR3 sequence: CASSLAGIYEEQYF. In nucleotides, the CDR3 is TGCGCCAGCAGCTTGGCAGGGATCTACGAGGAGCAGTACTTC.